One sample yielded the 21 T cell receptor beta chains listed below, sequenced in a study of blood T cell repertoires in COVID-19. This table comes from immunoSEQ multiplex PCR, and its TCRdb copy is limited to in-frame clones, with some not included. Here the sample spans some 100,000 clones, 86% being singletons. The sequenced material came from peripheral blood. The source of these receptors is a man aged 45-65 years with acute or convalescent COVID-19.

The V gene is TRBV2, the J gene TRBJ1-1; the D is unclear. CDR3 length: 14 amino acids. The germline gives CDR1 SNHLY, CDR2 FYNNEI. Trimming shortened V by 7 bases and J by 0 bases, and 12 bases separated the two germline ends. Here the CDR3 DNA reads TGTGCCAGCACTGCCCGGGTGATGAACACTGAAGCTTTCTTT. This codes for CASTARVMNTEAFF.

The chain recombines TRBV19 with TRBJ2-5; tentatively, D is TRBD2 (5 bases). The CDR3 totals 13 residues. Trimming removed 4 bases from V and 5 bases from J, with 11 bases in between. Germline CDR1 is LNHDA and CDR2 is SQIVND (reference sequence). CDR3 amino acids: CASSKIPGETQYF. CDR3 DNA: TGTGCCAGTAGTAAGATTCCGGGGGAGACCCAGTACTTC.

This chain uses TRBV3-1 (or the pseudogene TRBV3-2) with TRBJ1-5, with TRBD1 matching 9 bases. Germline V gene lookup returns CDR1 LGHDT and CDR2 YNNKEL (reference sequence). The CDR3 extends over 15 amino acids. V dropped 1 base and J dropped 5; count of bases not matched to a gene: 3. In DNA, the CDR3 is TGTGCCAGCAGCCAAGGGGGACAGGGTCATCAGCCCCAGCATTTT. Protein: CASSQGGQGHQPQHF.

This clone was seen only once. J is TRBJ1-3 and V is TRBV11-3; TRBD1 agrees at 8 bases. The germline V gene has CDR1 SGHNT and CDR2 YENEEA. CDR3 length: 15 amino acids. V lost 5 bases and J lost 2; bases outside the gene matches: 5. CDR3 protein: CASSPGQGTGNTIYF. In nucleotides, the CDR3 is TGTGCCAGCAGCCCCGGACAGGGAACTGGAAACACCATATATTTT.

V gene TRBV28 combines with J gene TRBJ1-2, with D perhaps matching TRBD1 (5 bases). V lost 6 bases, J lost 4 bases, and 15 bases lay in between. The germline V gene has CDR1 MDHEN and CDR2 SYDVKM. There are 14 residues in the CDR3. The DNA for the CDR3 is TGTGCCAGCAGCCCTACAGGAGCCCCCTATGGCTACACCTTC. Protein sequence: CASSPTGAPYGYTF.

This chain uses TRBV27 with TRBJ2-5; TRBD2 aligns across 12 bases. Germline CDR1 and CDR2: MNHEY and SMNVEV (reference sequence). The junction had 4 bases not matched to a gene; V was cut back by 3 bases and J by 2 bases. The CDR3 is made up of 16 amino acids. The CDR3 loop is CASSFQGTSGQETQYF. The CDR3 coding sequence is TGTGCCAGCAGTTTCCAAGGGACTAGCGGGCAAGAGACCCAGTACTTC.

J is TRBJ1-2 and V is TRBV7-9, with TRBD1 identical over 7 bases. The CDR3 is 13 amino acids. V trimming: 5 bases; J trimming: 4 bases; junction bases outside the gene matches: 4. CDR1 and CDR2 (germline): SEHNR, FQNEAQ (reference sequence). CDR3 in DNA: TGTGCCAGCAGCACAGGACAGGCCTATGGCTACACCTTC. Its translation: CASSTGQAYGYTF.

The chain uses TRBV6-5 and TRBJ1-2, with TRBD1 matching over 8 bases. The V and J ends lost 6 bases and 7 bases, in that order; junction bases with no gene match: 7. Germline values: CDR1 MNHEY, CDR2 SVGAGI. The length of the CDR3 is 13 residues. In DNA form, the CDR3 reads TGTGCCAGCAGCCGACAGGGGATGAGTGGCTACACCTTC. Amino acid sequence: CASSRQGMSGYTF.

The chain uses TRBV6-5 and TRBJ1-1; no clear D. Per germline, CDR1 MNHEY and CDR2 SVGAGI. V lost 3 bases to trimming and J lost 2 bases, with 7 bases between them. This CDR3 comprises 13 residues. This CDR3 is CASSYGRNTEAFF. Written as DNA, the CDR3 is TGTGCCAGCAGTTATGGCAGAAACACTGAAGCTTTCTTT.

V usage is TRBV27 and J usage is TRBJ2-1; 12 bases agree with TRBD2. The ends lost 4 bases at V and 2 bases at J; junction bases unmatched: 6. In germline, CDR1 is MNHEY, CDR2 SMNVEV (reference sequence). The CDR3 sequence is 17 residues long. The CDR3 spells CASSSTSGRSTYNEQFF. The CDR3 DNA is TGTGCCAGCAGTTCCACTAGCGGGAGGTCTACCTACAATGAGCAGTTCTTC.

This clone is a singleton in its sample. The chain recombines TRBV4-1 with TRBJ1-2; D gene ambiguous. CDR1 is MGHRA, CDR2 YSYEKL, per germline. The CDR3 extends over 14 amino acids. V lost 0 bases and J 8 bases, leaving 13 bases between the germline ends. The CDR3 region is CASSQDLIGGGYTF. The CDR3 nucleotides read TGCGCCAGCAGCCAAGATCTCATAGGCGGCGGCTACACCTTC.

This chain joins TRBV6-5 and TRBJ2-7; 11 bases are a match to TRBD2. Germline V gene lookup returns CDR1 MNHEY and CDR2 SVGAGI. The V segment lost 6 bases and the J segment 5 bases; nucleotides outside the gene matches: 9. The CDR3 runs 15 residues. The CDR3 loop is CASRTLAGVINEQYF. CDR3 DNA: TGTGCCAGCAGAACACTAGCGGGAGTGATAAACGAGCAGTACTTC.

This clone was observed a single time. This chain connects TRBV9 to TRBJ1-5; D is undetermined. With 7 bases removed from V and 7 bases from J, the gap between germline ends came to 15 bases. This CDR3 comprises 13 residues. Germline lookup yields CDR1 SGDLS and CDR2 YYNGEE. The CDR3 DNA is TGTGCCAGCGACGCACAGCCGTTGCAGCCCCAGCATTTT. Translating it yields CASDAQPLQPQHF.

V usage is TRBV3-1 (or the pseudogene TRBV3-2) and J usage is TRBJ2-5, with 10 bases aligning to TRBD2. CDR3 length: 17 residues. CDR1 is LGHDT and CDR2 is YNNKEL in the germline V gene (reference sequence). V lost 1 base, J lost 5 bases, and 10 bases stayed unmatched. CDR3 protein: CASSQGGVAGGMETQYF. The DNA of the CDR3 is TGTGCCAGCAGCCAAGGTGGGGTAGCGGGAGGTATGGAGACCCAGTACTTC.

With respect to this clone: The sample contains more than one DNA sequence encoding this CDR3. The chain uses TRBV6-5 and TRBJ2-2; D uncertain. This CDR3 has 14 amino acids. Trimming took 2 bases from V and 1 from J, leaving 5 bases between them. Germline V CDR1 and CDR2: MNHEY, SVGAGI. The DNA for the CDR3 is TGTGCCAGCAGTTACGGGCTGAACACCGGGGAGCTGTTTTTT. The encoded protein is CASSYGLNTGELFF.

This rearrangement joins TRBV5-1 to TRBJ2-1, with TRBD1 matching over 8 bases. The CDR3 sequence is 16 residues long. Per the germline V gene, CDR1 is SGHRS and CDR2 is YFSETQ. V trimming: 4 bases; J trimming: 3 bases; junction bases outside the gene matches: 9. DNA of the CDR3: TGCGCCAGCAGCCTGAGCCCGGACAGGGTCTACAATGAGCAGTTCTTC. Protein sequence: CASSLSPDRVYNEQFF.

J is TRBJ1-1 and V is TRBV18; a possible D gene is TRBD1 (6 bases). CDR3 length equals 14 residues. Germline V gene lookup returns CDR1 KGHSH and CDR2 LQKENI. V dropped 3 bases and J dropped 1 base, with 9 bases sitting between them. CDR3: CASSPEQGNTEAFF. The CDR3 DNA is TGTGCCAGCTCACCCGAACAGGGGAACACTGAAGCTTTCTTT.

The V call is TRBV3-1 (or the pseudogene TRBV3-2), the J call TRBJ1-5; no definite D call. V gave up 3 bases and J gave up 6 bases, with 15 bases separating them. This CDR3 spans 15 amino acids. Germline lookup yields CDR1 LGHDT and CDR2 YNNKEL (reference sequence). CDR3 in DNA: TGTGCCAGCAGCCACGGCAGAGCAAGGAGTCAGCCCCAGCATTTT. Protein: CASSHGRARSQPQHF.

The V gene is TRBV18, the J gene TRBJ2-1, with a possible D match to TRBD2 (5 bases). V lost 4 bases to trimming and J lost 9 bases, with 19 bases between them. Germline loops: CDR1 KGHSH, CDR2 LQKENI. The CDR3 is 15 amino acids. The CDR3 protein is CASSLSRVAGGEQFF. DNA for the CDR3: TGTGCCAGCTCACTCTCTCGAGTGGCGGGTGGTGAGCAGTTCTTC.

The J gene is TRBJ1-2, the V gene TRBV4-1, with 9 bases matching TRBD1. This CDR3 comprises 16 residues. The J segment lost 0 bases and the V segment lost 4 bases, leaving 6 bases of the junction unmatched. CDR1 MGHRA and CDR2 YSYEKL come from the germline V gene. The CDR3 is CASSPGRDRANYGYTF. CDR3 DNA: TGCGCCAGCAGCCCGGGTCGGGACAGGGCTAACTATGGCTACACCTTC.

The rearrangement joins TRBV27 to TRBJ2-1; D is uncertain. The germline V gene has CDR1 MNHEY and CDR2 SMNVEV (reference sequence). This CDR3 has 12 amino acids. Trimming left V 5 bases short and J 7 bases short, with 9 bases between. The CDR3 reads CASSPMSNEQFF. The CDR3 nucleotides read TGTGCCAGCAGTCCGATGAGTAATGAGCAGTTCTTC.